The 22 T cell receptor beta chains listed next were all sequenced from one sample in a study of cytomegalovirus exposure and HLA in healthy donors. PCR involved 60 Vbeta and 13 Jbeta primers. Sequencing was performed with immunoSEQ multiplex PCR; in TCRdb, only in-frame clones are kept and a portion is missing. The sample records 85,000 to 100,000 clones, 64% being singletons. Specimen: PBMCs. These TCRs come from a man in his 60s in good health and CMV-seronegative.

V and J are TRBV2 and TRBJ2-5; no firm D call. Germline assignment: CDR1 SNHLY and CDR2 FYNNEI. V gave up 1 base and J gave up 2 bases, with 14 bases separating them. The CDR3 extends over 16 amino acids. CDR3 sequence: CASSEGAVHPQETQYF. The CDR3 DNA sequence: TGTGCCAGCAGTGAAGGGGCAGTTCATCCGCAAGAGACCCAGTACTTC.

The chain couples TRBV7-6 to TRBJ2-1; the D gene is possibly TRBD2 (6 bases). Trimming removed 5 bases at V and 2 bases at J, with 22 bases between. The CDR3 has 18 amino acids. Germline-derived CDR1 and CDR2 are SGHVS and FNYEAQ. CDR3 amino acids: CASSLPRGTQNPYNEQFF. The CDR3 region has the DNA TGTGCCAGCAGCCTCCCACGCGGGACGCAAAACCCCTACAATGAGCAGTTCTTC.

The chain uses TRBV5-1 and TRBJ2-1, with 8 bases aligning to TRBD2. There are 13 residues in the CDR3. The V gene's germline CDR1 is SGHRS and CDR2 YFSETQ. Trimming removed 7 bases from V and 7 bases from J; junction bases left unmatched: 7. In DNA form, the CDR3 reads TGCGCCAGCGACGGGGGGGTAAATAATGAGCAGTTCTTC. Its translation: CASDGGVNNEQFF.

The genes are TRBV6-5 and TRBJ1-1, with 11 bases lining up with TRBD1. J lost 4 bases, V lost 2 bases, and 6 bases had no gene match. The germline V gene has CDR1 MNHEY and CDR2 SVGAGI. This CDR3 region has 16 residues. The CDR3 region has the DNA TGTGCCAGCAGTTACCAGGACAGGGGGCGAGGCACTGAAGCTTTCTTT. Translation: CASSYQDRGRGTEAFF.

The chain links TRBV11-2 to TRBJ1-1; TRBD1 agrees at 7 bases. The junction had 19 bases not matched to a gene; V was cut back by 5 bases and J by 4 bases. Germline CDR1 is SGHAT and CDR2 is FQNNGV. This CDR3 spans 18 amino acids. The CDR3 is CASSPYSQGVILPTEAFF. The CDR3 DNA follows: TGTGCCAGCAGCCCATACTCCCAGGGGGTGATCCTTCCCACTGAAGCTTTCTTT.

In this sample, this clone turned up once. The chain's CDR3 is CASIWGRSVTEAFF. The CDR3, as DNA: TGTGCCAGCATCTGGGGCAGGTCGGTCACTGAAGCTTTCTTT. The chain has TRBV28 and TRBJ1-1, with D tentatively TRBD1 (5 bases). Per germline, CDR1 MDHEN and CDR2 SYDVKM. The CDR3 sequence is 14 residues long. Between the trimmed V and J ends, which lost 7 bases and 4 bases, there was a span of 16 bases.

This clone was found a few times. The chain combines TRBV6-5 with TRBJ1-1; no firm D call. The CDR3 covers 13 residues. The germline V gene encodes CDR1 MNHEY and CDR2 SVGAGI. V lost 5 bases and J lost 5, with 12 bases in between. The CDR3 bases are TGTGCCAGCAGTCGGACTTTGTCAACTGAAGCTTTCTTT. It is translated as CASSRTLSTEAFF.

The V and J genes are TRBV4-1 and TRBJ2-5; D remains unclear. V shed 1 base and J shed 5 bases, with 17 bases lying between them. The CDR3 extends over 16 amino acids. CDR1 and CDR2 from the germline V gene are MGHRA and YSYEKL. CDR3 loop: CASSQVGTGMEETQYF. In nucleotides, the CDR3 is TGCGCCAGCAGCCAAGTAGGAACGGGTATGGAGGAGACCCAGTACTTC.

This clone occurred a few times. The CDR3 region is CASSSSYGYTF. The CDR3 DNA is TGTGCCAGCAGTTCGTCCTATGGCTACACCTTC. This sequence joins TRBV28 and TRBJ1-2; D not certain. CDR1 MDHEN and CDR2 SYDVKM come from the germline V gene. Trimming stripped 4 bases from V and 4 bases from J, with 4 bases between. The CDR3 has 11 amino acids.

V and J are TRBV4-1 and TRBJ1-2, with D uncertain. The CDR3 spans 11 residues. Germline CDR1 and CDR2: MGHRA and YSYEKL. V shed 7 bases and J shed 9 bases, with 12 bases lying between them. The CDR3 loop reads CASMLSGSYTF. The CDR3, as DNA: TGCGCCAGCATGCTCAGCGGCAGCTACACCTTC.

This clone appeared a few times. This chain uses TRBV7-6 with TRBJ2-3, with D perhaps matching TRBD2 (6 bases). CDR3 length equals 14 residues. Per germline, CDR1 SGHVS and CDR2 FNYEAQ. Trimming took off 5 bases at V and 2 bases at J, with 11 bases between the two ends. CDR3 coding DNA: TGTGCCAGCAGCCCCGGGACTCTCACAGATACGCAGTATTTT. It translates to CASSPGTLTDTQYF.

The chain carries TRBV5-8 and TRBJ1-1; D not certain. The CDR3 consists of 14 residues. Germline V gives CDR1 SGHTS, CDR2 YDEGEE. Trimming cost V 0 bases and J 1 base, with 7 bases left between them. CDR3 bases: TGTGCCAGCAGCTTGGAACTTGGGAACACTGAAGCTTTCTTT. Protein product: CASSLELGNTEAFF.

The rearrangement uses TRBV27 and TRBJ2-7; 8 bases match TRBD2. Trimming at V came to 6 bases and at J to 7 bases, leaving 11 bases not matched to a gene. CDR1 MNHEY and CDR2 SMNVEV come from the germline V gene (reference sequence). CDR3 size: 14 residues. The DNA for the CDR3 is TGTGCCAGCAGCCAACAACGGGAGGGCCCAGAGCAGTACTTC. Protein: CASSQQREGPEQYF.

This clone was picked up a small number of times. The chain employs TRBV11-2 and TRBJ1-3, with D maybe TRBD1 (6 bases). There are 16 residues in the CDR3. The V end lost 5 bases, the J end lost 0 bases, and 14 bases lay between the germline ends. Looked up from germline, CDR1 is SGHAT and CDR2 is FQNNGV. Here the CDR3 reads CASSQPGHRSGNTIYF. DNA of the CDR3: TGTGCCAGCAGCCAGCCGGGACATCGCTCTGGAAACACCATATATTTT.

V is TRBV6-5 and J is TRBJ2-5; 9 positions match TRBD2. The CDR3 is made up of 13 amino acids. Germline loops: CDR1 MNHEY, CDR2 SVGAGI. The V and J ends lost 5 bases and 9 bases, in that order; junction bases with no gene match: 7. The CDR3 sequence is CASSTGTSPAQYF. CDR3 coding DNA: TGTGCCAGCAGTACCGGGACTAGCCCAGCCCAGTACTTC.

The CDR3 region has the DNA TGTGCCAGCTCAACCTCCACAGTGAACACTGAAGCTTTCTTT. It codes for CASSTSTVNTEAFF. The chain joins TRBV6-1 to TRBJ1-1, with D hard to call. This CDR3 is built from 14 residues. The germline V and J ends were trimmed by 8 bases and 0 bases, with 13 bases remaining between them. CDR1 is MNHNS, CDR2 SASEGT, per germline.

In DNA, the CDR3 is TGTGCCAGCAGCTTAGGACTTCTAGATACGCAGTATTTT. Translated, it gives CASSLGLLDTQYF. The chain has TRBV7-2 and TRBJ2-3; no definite D call. This CDR3 has 13 amino acids. Germline-derived CDR1 and CDR2 are SGHTA and FQGNSA. V lost 1 base, J lost 5 bases, and 7 bases lay in between.

This clone was observed a handful of times. The gene calls are TRBV30 and TRBJ2-3; maybe TRBD1 (6 bases). Per the germline V gene, CDR1 is GTSNPN and CDR2 is SVGIG (reference sequence). This CDR3 contains 13 residues. The V end lost 0 bases, the J end lost 6 bases, and 10 bases lay between the germline ends. The CDR3 DNA reads as TGTGCCTGGAGTGTTGGGGGCCGGGATACGCAGTATTTT. It encodes CAWSVGGRDTQYF.

Only a few counts were recorded for this clone. The chain combines TRBV7-6 with TRBJ1-2; 11 nucleotides agree with TRBD1. Germline V gene lookup returns CDR1 SGHVS and CDR2 FNYEAQ. J gave up 8 bases and V 5 bases, and 10 bases lay outside the gene matches. CDR3 size: 15 residues. The CDR3 sequence: CASSPRTGGVNGYTF. In nucleotides, the CDR3 is TGTGCCAGCAGCCCCCGGACAGGGGGCGTAAACGGCTACACCTTC.

This chain links TRBV6-6 with TRBJ2-5, with TRBD2 identical over 10 bases. CDR1 MNHNY and CDR2 SVGAGI come from the germline V gene (reference sequence). V was pared by 6 bases and J by 4 bases, with 5 bases of the junction left unmatched. This CDR3 has 14 amino acids. This CDR3 is CASSRTSGGETQYF. CDR3 in DNA: TGTGCCAGCAGCCGGACTAGCGGAGGAGAGACCCAGTACTTC.

The CDR3, as DNA: TGTGCCAGCAGCCAAAAATCAACAGGGGTTAGAGCTTTCTTT. Protein: CASSQKSTGVRAFF. V gene TRBV14 combines with J gene TRBJ1-1; 7 bases are shared with TRBD1. The CDR3 covers 14 residues. CDR1 is SGHDN, CDR2 FVKESK, per germline. V shed 2 bases, J shed 10 bases, and the junction held 10 bases outside the gene matches.

This clone was counted only a few times. The V call is TRBV2, the J call TRBJ2-1; 10 bases match TRBD2. Trimming cost V 4 bases and J 4 bases; bases outside gene matches: 4. This CDR3 region has 15 residues. The germline V gene has CDR1 SNHLY and CDR2 FYNNEI. The CDR3 loop is CASSARLAGYNEQFF. In DNA, the CDR3 is TGTGCCAGCAGTGCGAGACTAGCGGGTTACAATGAGCAGTTCTTC.